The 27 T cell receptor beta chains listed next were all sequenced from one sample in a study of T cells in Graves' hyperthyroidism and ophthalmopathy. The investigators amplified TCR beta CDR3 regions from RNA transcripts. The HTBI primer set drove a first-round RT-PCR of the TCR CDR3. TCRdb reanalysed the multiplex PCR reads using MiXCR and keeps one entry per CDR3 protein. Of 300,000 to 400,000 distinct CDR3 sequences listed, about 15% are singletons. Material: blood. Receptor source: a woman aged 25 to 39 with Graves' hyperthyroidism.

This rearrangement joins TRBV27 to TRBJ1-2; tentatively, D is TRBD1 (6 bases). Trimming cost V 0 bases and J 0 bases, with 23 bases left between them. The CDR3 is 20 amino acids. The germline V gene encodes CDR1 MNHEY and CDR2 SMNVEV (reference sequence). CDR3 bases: TGTGCCAGCAGTTTATCGTTAATGGTCGCGGCAGGGGTTACTAACTATGGCTACACCTTC. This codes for CASSLSLMVAAGVTNYGYTF.

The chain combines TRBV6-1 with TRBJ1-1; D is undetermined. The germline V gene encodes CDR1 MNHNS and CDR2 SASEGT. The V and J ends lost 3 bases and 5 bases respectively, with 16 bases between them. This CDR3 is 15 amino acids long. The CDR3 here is CASSDGWRGWTEAFF. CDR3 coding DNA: TGTGCCAGCAGTGACGGGTGGCGTGGGTGGACTGAAGCTTTCTTT.

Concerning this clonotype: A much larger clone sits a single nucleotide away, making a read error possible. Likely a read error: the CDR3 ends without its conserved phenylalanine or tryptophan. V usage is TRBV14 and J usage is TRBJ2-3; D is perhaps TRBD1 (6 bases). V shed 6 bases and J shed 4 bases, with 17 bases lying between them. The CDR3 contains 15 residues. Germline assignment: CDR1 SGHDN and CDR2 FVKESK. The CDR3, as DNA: TGTGCCAGCAGTTTATTGGGGGCCCAGTCAGATACGCAGTATTCT. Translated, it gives CASSLLGAQSDTQYS.

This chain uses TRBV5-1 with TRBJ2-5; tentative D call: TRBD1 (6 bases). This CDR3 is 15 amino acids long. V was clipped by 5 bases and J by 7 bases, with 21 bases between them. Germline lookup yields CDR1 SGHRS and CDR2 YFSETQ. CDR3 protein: CASSYGLGQGGTQYF. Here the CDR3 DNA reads TGCGCCAGCAGTTATGGATTGGGACAAGGAGGGACCCAGTACTTC. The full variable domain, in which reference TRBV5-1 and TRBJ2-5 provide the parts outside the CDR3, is KAGVTQTPRYLIKTRGQQVTLSCSPISGHRSVSWYQQTPGQGLQFLFEYFSETQRNKGNFPGRFSGRQFSNSRSEMNVSTLELGDSALYLCASSYGLGQGGTQYFGPGTRLLVL.

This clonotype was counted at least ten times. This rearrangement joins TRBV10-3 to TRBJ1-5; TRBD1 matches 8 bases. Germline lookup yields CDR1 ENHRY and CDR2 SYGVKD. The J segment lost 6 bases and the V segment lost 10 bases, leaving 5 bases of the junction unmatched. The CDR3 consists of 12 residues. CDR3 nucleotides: TGTGCCACCGGACAGGGTAGTCAGCCCCAGCATTTT. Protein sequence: CATGQGSQPQHF.

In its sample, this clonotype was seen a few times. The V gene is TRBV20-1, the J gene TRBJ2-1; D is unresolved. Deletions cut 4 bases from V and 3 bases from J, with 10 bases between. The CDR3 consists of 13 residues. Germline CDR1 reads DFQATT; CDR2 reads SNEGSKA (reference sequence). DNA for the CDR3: TGCAGTGCTACCAACTCGGACTACAATGAGCAGTTCTTC. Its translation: CSATNSDYNEQFF.

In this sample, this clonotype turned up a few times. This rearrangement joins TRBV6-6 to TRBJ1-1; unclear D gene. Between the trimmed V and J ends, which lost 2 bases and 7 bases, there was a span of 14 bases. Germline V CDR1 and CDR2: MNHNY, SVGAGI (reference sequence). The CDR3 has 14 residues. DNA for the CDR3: TGTGCCAGCAGTTACACGGCCCGCGGCGGTGAAGCTTTCTTT. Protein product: CASSYTARGGEAFF.

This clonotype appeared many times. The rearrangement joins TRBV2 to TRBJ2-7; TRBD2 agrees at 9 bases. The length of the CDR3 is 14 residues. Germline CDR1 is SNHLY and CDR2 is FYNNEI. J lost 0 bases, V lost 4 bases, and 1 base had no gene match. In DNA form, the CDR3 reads TGTGCCAGCAGTGCTAGCGGGACCTCCTACGAGCAGTACTTC. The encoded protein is CASSASGTSYEQYF.

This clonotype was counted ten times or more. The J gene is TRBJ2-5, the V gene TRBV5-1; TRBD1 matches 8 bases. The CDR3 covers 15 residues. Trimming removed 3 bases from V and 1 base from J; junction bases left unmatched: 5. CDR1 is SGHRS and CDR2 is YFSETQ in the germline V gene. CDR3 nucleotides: TGCGCCAGCAGCTCGGGACAGGCGACCCAAGAGACCCAGTACTTC. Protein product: CASSSGQATQETQYF.

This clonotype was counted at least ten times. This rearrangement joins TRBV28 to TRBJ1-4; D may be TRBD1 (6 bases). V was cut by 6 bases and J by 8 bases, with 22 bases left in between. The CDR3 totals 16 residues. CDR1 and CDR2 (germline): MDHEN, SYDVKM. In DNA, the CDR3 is TGTGCCAGCAGCACACGTAGGGAACAGGGATCCGAAAAACTGTTTTTT. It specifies CASSTRREQGSEKLFF. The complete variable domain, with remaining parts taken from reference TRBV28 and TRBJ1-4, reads DVKVTQSSRYLVKRTGEKVFLECVQDMDHENMFWYRQDPGLGLRLIYFSYDVKMKEKGDIPEGYSVSREKKERFSLILESASTNQTSMYLCASSTRREQGSEKLFFGSGTQLSVL.

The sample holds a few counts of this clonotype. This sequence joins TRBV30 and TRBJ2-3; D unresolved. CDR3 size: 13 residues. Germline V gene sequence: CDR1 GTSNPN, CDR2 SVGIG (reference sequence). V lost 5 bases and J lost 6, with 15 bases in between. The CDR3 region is CAWGWAPGDTQYF. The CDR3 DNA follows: TGTGCCTGGGGCTGGGCCCCTGGGGATACGCAGTATTTT.

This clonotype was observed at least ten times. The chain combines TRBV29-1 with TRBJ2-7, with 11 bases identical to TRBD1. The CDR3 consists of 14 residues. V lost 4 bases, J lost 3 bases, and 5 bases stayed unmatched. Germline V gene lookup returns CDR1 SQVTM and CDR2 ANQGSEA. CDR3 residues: CSVAGTGGFYEQYF. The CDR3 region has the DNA TGCAGCGTTGCAGGGACAGGGGGTTTCTACGAGCAGTACTTC.

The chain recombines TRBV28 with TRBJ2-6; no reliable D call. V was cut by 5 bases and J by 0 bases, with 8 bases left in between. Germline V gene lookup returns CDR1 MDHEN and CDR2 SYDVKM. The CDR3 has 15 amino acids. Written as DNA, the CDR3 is TGTGCCAGCAGTCGGTTTTACTCTGGGGCCAACGTCCTGACTTTC. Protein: CASSRFYSGANVLTF.

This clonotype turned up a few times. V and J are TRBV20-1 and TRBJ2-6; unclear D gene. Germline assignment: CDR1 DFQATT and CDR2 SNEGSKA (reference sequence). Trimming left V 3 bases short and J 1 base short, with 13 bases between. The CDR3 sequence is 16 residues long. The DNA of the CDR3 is TGCAGTGCTAGTCCCGAAATCCCGTCTGGGGCCAACGTCCTGACTTTC. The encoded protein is CSASPEIPSGANVLTF.

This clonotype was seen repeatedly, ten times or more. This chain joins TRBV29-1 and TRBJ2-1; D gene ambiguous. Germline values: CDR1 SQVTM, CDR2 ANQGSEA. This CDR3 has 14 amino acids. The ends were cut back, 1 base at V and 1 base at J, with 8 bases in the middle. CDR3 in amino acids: CSVEGRVSYNEQFF. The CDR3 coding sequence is TGCAGCGTTGAAGGAAGGGTTTCCTACAATGAGCAGTTCTTC.

The CDR3 DNA reads TGTGCCAGCAGCTTAGAGACTAGCGGGAGCGATGAGCAGTTCTTC. As protein: CASSLETSGSDEQFF. The chain is built from TRBV6-9 and TRBJ2-1, with 12 bases that match TRBD2. The CDR3 runs 15 residues. V was pared by 6 bases and J by 8 bases, with 8 bases of the junction left unmatched. The germline V gene has CDR1 MNHGY and CDR2 SVAAGI.

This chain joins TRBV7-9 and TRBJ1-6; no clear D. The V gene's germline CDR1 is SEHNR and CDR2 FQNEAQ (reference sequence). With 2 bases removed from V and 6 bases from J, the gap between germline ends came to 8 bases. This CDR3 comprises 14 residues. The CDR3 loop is CASSLQATNSPLHF. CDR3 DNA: TGTGCCAGCAGCTTACAGGCGACTAATTCACCCCTCCACTTT. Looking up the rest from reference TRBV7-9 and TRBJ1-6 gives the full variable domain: DTGVSQNPRHKITKRGQNVTFRCDPISEHNRLYWYRQTLGQGPEFLTYFQNEAQLEKSRLLSDRFSAERPKGSFSTLEIQRTEQGDSAMYLCASSLQATNSPLHFGNGTRLTVT.

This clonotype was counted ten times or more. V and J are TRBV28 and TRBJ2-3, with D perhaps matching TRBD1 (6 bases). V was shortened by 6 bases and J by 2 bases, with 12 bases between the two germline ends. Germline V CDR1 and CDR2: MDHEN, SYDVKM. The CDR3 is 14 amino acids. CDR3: CASRSTGITDTQYF. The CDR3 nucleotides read TGTGCCAGCAGGTCTACAGGGATCACAGATACGCAGTATTTT.

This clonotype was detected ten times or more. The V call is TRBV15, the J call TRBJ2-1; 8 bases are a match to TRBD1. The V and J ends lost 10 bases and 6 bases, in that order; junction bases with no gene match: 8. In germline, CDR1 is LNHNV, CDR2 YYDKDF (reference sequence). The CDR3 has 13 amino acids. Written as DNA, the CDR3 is TGTGCCAGCCGGGACAGGAATATCAATGAGCAGTTCTTC. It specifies CASRDRNINEQFF. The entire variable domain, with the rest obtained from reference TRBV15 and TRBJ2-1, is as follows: DAMVIQNPRYQVTQFGKPVTLSCSQTLNHNVMYWYQQKSSQAPKLLFHYYDKDFNNEADTPDNFQSRRPNTSFCFLDIRSPGLGDTAMYLCASRDRNINEQFFGPGTRLTVL.

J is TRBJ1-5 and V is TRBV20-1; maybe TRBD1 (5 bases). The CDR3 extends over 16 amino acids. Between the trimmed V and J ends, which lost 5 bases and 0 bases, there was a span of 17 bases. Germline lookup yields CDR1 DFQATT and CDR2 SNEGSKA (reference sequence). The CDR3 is CSALPGTDNSNQPQHF. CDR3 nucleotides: TGCAGTGCTTTACCCGGGACCGATAATAGCAATCAGCCCCAGCATTTT.

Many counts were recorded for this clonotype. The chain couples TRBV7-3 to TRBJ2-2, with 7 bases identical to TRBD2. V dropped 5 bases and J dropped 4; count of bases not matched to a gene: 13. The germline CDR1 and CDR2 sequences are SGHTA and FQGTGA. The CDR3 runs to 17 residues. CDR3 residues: CASSNGYLTSTTGELFF. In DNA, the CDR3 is TGTGCCAGCAGCAACGGATACCTGACTAGCACCACCGGGGAGCTGTTTTTT.

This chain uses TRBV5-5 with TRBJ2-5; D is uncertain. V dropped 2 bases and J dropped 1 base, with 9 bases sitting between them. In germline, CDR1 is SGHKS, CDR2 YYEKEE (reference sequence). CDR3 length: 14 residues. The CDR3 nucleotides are TGTGCCAGCAGCTTCGACGCCACCCAAGAGACCCAGTACTTC. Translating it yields CASSFDATQETQYF.

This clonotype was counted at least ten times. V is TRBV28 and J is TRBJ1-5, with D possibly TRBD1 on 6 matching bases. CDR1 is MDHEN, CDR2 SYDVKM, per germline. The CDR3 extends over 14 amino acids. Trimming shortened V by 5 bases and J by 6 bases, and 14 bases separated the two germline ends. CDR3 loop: CASSPAGVSQPQHF. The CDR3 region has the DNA TGTGCCAGCAGTCCGGCAGGGGTGAGTCAGCCCCAGCATTTT.

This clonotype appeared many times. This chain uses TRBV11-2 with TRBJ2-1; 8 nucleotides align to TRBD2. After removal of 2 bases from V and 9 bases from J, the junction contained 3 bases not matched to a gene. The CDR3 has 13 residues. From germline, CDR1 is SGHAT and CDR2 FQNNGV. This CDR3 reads CASSLLAGAEQFF. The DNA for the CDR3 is TGTGCCAGCAGCTTACTAGCGGGTGCTGAGCAGTTCTTC. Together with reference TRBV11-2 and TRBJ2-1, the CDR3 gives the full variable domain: EAGVAQSPRYKIIEKRQSVAFWCNPISGHATLYWYQQILGQGPKLLIQFQNNGVVDDSQLPKDRFSAERLKGVDSTLKIQPAKLEDSAVYLCASSLLAGAEQFFGPGTRLTVL.

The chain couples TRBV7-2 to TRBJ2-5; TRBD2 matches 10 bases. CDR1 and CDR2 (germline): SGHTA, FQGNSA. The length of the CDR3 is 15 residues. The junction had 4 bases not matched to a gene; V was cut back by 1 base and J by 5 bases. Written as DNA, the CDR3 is TGTGCCAGCAGCTTAGAAGCGGGAGGGTTGGAGACCCAGTACTTC. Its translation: CASSLEAGGLETQYF.

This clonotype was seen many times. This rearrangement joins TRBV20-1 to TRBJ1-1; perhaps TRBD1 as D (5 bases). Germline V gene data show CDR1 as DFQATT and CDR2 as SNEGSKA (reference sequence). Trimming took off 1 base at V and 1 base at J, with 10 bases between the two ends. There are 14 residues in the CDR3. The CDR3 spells CSARAGSENTEAFF. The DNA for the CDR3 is TGCAGTGCTAGAGCAGGGAGTGAGAACACTGAAGCTTTCTTT.

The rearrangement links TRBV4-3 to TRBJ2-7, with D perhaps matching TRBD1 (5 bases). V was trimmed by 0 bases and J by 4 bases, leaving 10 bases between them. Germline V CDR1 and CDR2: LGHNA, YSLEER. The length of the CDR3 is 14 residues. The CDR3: CASSQDIRGYEQYF. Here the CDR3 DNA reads TGCGCCAGCAGCCAAGACATTAGGGGTTACGAGCAGTACTTC.